This note documents a single T cell receptor (beta chain) sequence. This clone has more than one count but fewer than ten. Which antigen it targets is not known. Per-nucleotide qualities are absent, and no much larger clonotype sits a single base away. The sample originates from a study of blood T cell repertoires in COVID-19 (dated by TCRdb to the early 2020s). With regard to the full study: Samples from collaborators originated in the United States, Italy and Spain and spanned both the acute and convalescent phases of COVID-19. The prospective study material was composed of cDNA or gDNA derived from T cells, B-cell-depleted T cells, or PBMCs. The dataset comprised deeply sampled blood TCRbeta repertoires from subjects exposed to, actively infected with, or recovered from COVID-19. The repertoires were released in a freely available public database intended as a resource for research on the immune response to SARS-CoV-2. Samples came from the ongoing ImmuneRACE study (first 160 participants) plus 1,254 subjects from 6 global collaborators. Nearly every sample came with metadata listing a de-identified subject ID, COVID-19 status, age in years and sex. HLA class I and class II types, where available, came from metadata supplied by the sample provider rather than from assay-based typing. The full study reports these points: The amount of clinical and demographic metadata varied by source and participant and was provided uncurated.

One collaborating source in Seattle enrolled patients while the patients were actively infected and followed the patients over time throughout the course of disease. Collaborating institutions collected whole blood in K2EDTA tubes following their own protocols. For TCRbeta analysis, collaborators shipped samples in one of three forms: frozen whole blood, isolated PBMCs, or DNA extracted from either of those sample types. Counted from cysteine to phenylalanine, this CDR3 has 16 amino acids. Only the CDR3 part of the read is kept: 48 bases, read in frame from the first base. V loses 0 bases of germline sequence and J loses 0 bases, and the interval between the two ends is 12 bases. Looking up the germline V gene (reference sequence) yields CDR1 SGHKS and CDR2 YYEKEE. TCRbeta CDR3 regions were amplified from genomic DNA by means of the immunoSEQ Assay, a bias-controlled multiplex PCR. Under the source paper's analysis protocol: Within the assay, amplification of reference gene primers was used to estimate how many nucleated cells each sample contained. Sequence reads were collapsed and filtered to measure the absolute abundance of every unique TCRbeta CDR3 rearrangement. For each sample, productive Simpson clonality was calculated as the square root of Simpson's diversity index over productive rearrangements. The clones in this table, taken by TCRdb from immuneACCESS, are in-frame only. Not every clone is retained; where verified, under half of the shortfall comes from an unresolved V gene, and the cause of the rest is unknown. The D gene and trimming were derived from the DNA, and the V and J assignments and clone size from that table. The sample table lists approximately 300,000 clones, about nine tenths of them with a count of one. Approximately 7.5% of the sample belongs to the ten largest clones.

The V and J segments used are TRBV5-5 and TRBJ1-1; the D gene is unclear. Sequencing used peripheral blood. This clonotype originated in a woman aged 25 to 39 with COVID-19, enrolled during active disease. The CDR3 in this case is CASSLGDGRMNTEAFF. The nucleotides read TGTGCCAGCAGCTTGGGAGACGGGAGAATGAACACTGAAGCTTTCTTT.